The 17 T cell receptor beta chains in this list originate from one sample, sequenced in a study of blood T cells in healthy people across ages. Sample-barcoded 5' priming and a J-beta primer mix drove a second PCR of about 6 to 12 cycles. TCRdb itself ran the 5' RACE reads through MiXCR, one entry per CDR3 protein. The sample includes about 780,000 distinct CDR3 sequences, roughly 46% of them seen just once. The specimen sequenced was blood. The receptors here all came from a man older than 75 in good health.

There are a few counts of this clonotype. This chain connects TRBV10-3 to TRBJ2-1; D possibly uses TRBD1 or TRBD2 (5 bases each). Germline CDR1 and CDR2: ENHRY and SYGVKD. CDR3 length: 17 amino acids. Trimming stripped 4 bases from V and 8 bases from J, with 24 bases between. The CDR3 loop is CAISVEAGNGNRDEQFF. In nucleotides, the CDR3 is TGTGCCATCAGTGTGGAGGCAGGGAATGGGAATAGGGATGAGCAGTTCTTC.

The CDR3 is CASNSLSSGDTGELFF. CDR3 DNA: TGCGCCAGCAACTCCTTGTCTAGCGGCGACACCGGGGAGCTGTTTTTT. This chain joins TRBV5-1 and TRBJ2-2; TRBD2 matches 7 bases. In germline, CDR1 is SGHRS, CDR2 YFSETQ. This CDR3 spans 16 amino acids. J lost 3 bases, V lost 6 bases, and 11 bases had no gene match.

The chain has TRBV25-1 and TRBJ1-2, with D possibly being TRBD1 (5 bases). This CDR3 region has 16 residues. Trimming took off 2 bases at V and 0 bases at J, with 13 bases between the two ends. From germline, CDR1 is MGHDK and CDR2 SYGVNS. CDR3 nucleotides: TGTGCCAGCAGTGAAGGGGGGTGGACAACTAACTATGGCTACACCTTC. Translation: CASSEGGWTTNYGYTF.

About this clonotype: Since a much larger clone is just one base distant, this may be a read error. The chain combines TRBV5-5 with TRBJ2-5; TRBD1 is a possible D gene (5 bases). This CDR3 spans 15 amino acids. The V and J ends lost 0 bases and 11 bases respectively, with 20 bases between them. CDR1 is SGHKS, CDR2 YYEKEE, per germline (reference sequence). In DNA form, the CDR3 reads TGTGCCAGCAGCTTGGCCCAGGGTGTTGGCTACGGGCAGTACTTC. Translating it yields CASSLAQGVGYGQYF.

The table lists this clonotype with a few counts. The rearrangement joins TRBV5-5 to TRBJ1-4, with D possibly matching TRBD1 (6 bases). CDR1 is SGHKS, CDR2 YYEKEE, per germline (reference sequence). This CDR3 has 14 residues. The V end lost 4 bases, the J end lost 4 bases, and 11 bases lay between the germline ends. The CDR3 is CASSRVDSNEKLFF. The CDR3 nucleotides are TGTGCCAGCAGCCGGGTGGACAGTAATGAAAAACTGTTTTTT.

In its sample, this clonotype was seen a few times. The chain has TRBV24-1 and TRBJ2-1; possibly TRBD2 for D (5 bases). Trimming left V 4 bases short and J 6 bases short, with 9 bases between. Germline V gene lookup returns CDR1 KGHDR and CDR2 SFDVKD. This CDR3 spans 13 amino acids. CDR3 DNA: TGTGCCACCAGTGACGGGGTAGGCAATGAGCAGTTCTTC. It is translated as CATSDGVGNEQFF.

The gene calls are TRBV10-3 and TRBJ1-6; D not resolved. Trimming took off 5 bases at V and 5 bases at J, with 13 bases between the two ends. This CDR3 comprises 15 residues. Germline V gene data show CDR1 as ENHRY and CDR2 as SYGVKD. The CDR3 region has the DNA TGTGCCATCAGTCCGGCGGCGCGGAATAATTCACCCCTCCACTTT. Its protein is CAISPAARNNSPLHF.

The table lists this clonotype with a few counts. The genes are TRBV7-2 and TRBJ2-5; perhaps TRBD1 as D (7 bases). The ends were cut back, 5 bases at V and 9 bases at J, with 19 bases in the middle. In germline, CDR1 is SGHTA, CDR2 FQGNSA. This CDR3 has 14 amino acids. The CDR3 is CASSVTGFWGAQYF. DNA for the CDR3: TGTGCCAGCAGCGTGACAGGGTTTTGGGGGGCCCAGTACTTC.

The rearrangement uses TRBV9 and TRBJ2-7, with D tentatively TRBD1 or TRBD2 (5 bases each). There are 15 residues in the CDR3. The V end was cut by 0 bases, the J end by 2 bases, with 12 bases between. Looked up from germline, CDR1 is SGDLS and CDR2 is YYNGEE. DNA of the CDR3: TGTGCCAGCAGCGTAGGAAACGGGGCTACCTACGAGCAGTACTTC. Translating gives CASSVGNGATYEQYF.

The rearrangement joins TRBV10-3 to TRBJ2-2; the D call may be TRBD1 or TRBD2 (5 bases each). The CDR3 sequence is 21 residues long. Germline V gene data show CDR1 as ENHRY and CDR2 as SYGVKD. Trimming shortened V by 4 bases and J by 1 base, and 28 bases separated the two germline ends. The CDR3 reads CAISVTINPRQLGENTGELFF. CDR3 bases: TGTGCCATCAGTGTAACCATCAACCCCAGACAGTTGGGGGAGAACACCGGGGAGCTGTTTTTT.

The chain joins TRBV3-1 to TRBJ2-3; maybe TRBD1 (5 bases). Germline CDR1 is LGHDT and CDR2 is YNNKEL (reference sequence). CDR3 length: 15 residues. V was shortened by 0 bases and J by 2 bases, with 9 bases between the two germline ends. Here the CDR3 reads CASSQDAGATDTQYF. The CDR3 DNA follows: TGTGCCAGCAGCCAAGATGCTGGGGCCACAGATACGCAGTATTTT.

About this clonotype itself: Since a much larger clone is just one base distant, this may be a read error. The chain combines TRBV11-3 with TRBJ2-5; tentative D call: TRBD2 (7 bases). The CDR3 consists of 17 residues. CDR1 and CDR2 (germline): SGHNT, YENEEA. The V gene lost 1 base and the J gene lost 11 bases, with 26 bases spanning the gap. In DNA, the CDR3 is TGTGCCAGCAGCTTAGGCGGGGGCGGGAGCGGTTGGGATGAGCAGTACTTC. This gives the protein CASSLGGGGSGWDEQYF.

The chain uses TRBV7-6 and TRBJ2-1; 9 bases match TRBD1. Germline V gene data show CDR1 as SGHVS and CDR2 as FNYEAQ. Unmatched junction bases numbered 19, after V lost 4 bases and J lost 6 bases. The CDR3 extends over 19 amino acids. CDR3 in amino acids: CASSSTTWGGDRVSNEQFF. CDR3 bases: TGTGCCAGCAGCTCGACGACTTGGGGAGGGGACAGGGTGTCCAATGAGCAGTTCTTC.

There are a few counts of this clonotype. This rearrangement joins TRBV5-1 to TRBJ2-7; 11 nucleotides match TRBD1. V was clipped by 4 bases and J by 7 bases; unmatched bases: 7. This CDR3 is 14 amino acids long. Germline V gene data show CDR1 as SGHRS and CDR2 as YFSETQ. CDR3 protein: CASSIGQGAGEQYF. CDR3 DNA: TGCGCCAGCAGCATAGGACAGGGGGCTGGAGAGCAGTACTTC.

In DNA form, the CDR3 reads TGTGCCAGCAGCTTAACTCCGGGATCCCGAGATGCATATGGCTACACCTTC. The encoded protein is CASSLTPGSRDAYGYTF. The V gene is TRBV7-9, the J gene TRBJ1-2; D call uncertain. V lost 2 bases to trimming and J lost 5 bases, with 21 bases between them. Germline V CDR1 and CDR2: SEHNR, FQNEAQ (reference sequence). This CDR3 has 17 amino acids.

The rearrangement links TRBV7-6 to TRBJ2-7; D tentatively reads TRBD1 or TRBD2 (5 bases each). The CDR3 length is 13 residues. Per germline, CDR1 SGHVS and CDR2 FNYEAQ. Trimming removed 5 bases at V and 6 bases at J, with 14 bases between. CDR3 coding DNA: TGTGCCAGCAGCACTAGTCAGGGTTCCGAGCAGTACTTC. Translated: CASSTSQGSEQYF.

This chain joins TRBV20-1 and TRBJ2-5, with a weak D call TRBD2 (5 bases). The CDR3 extends over 11 amino acids. V lost 0 bases and J 11 bases, leaving 10 bases between the germline ends. CDR1 is DFQATT and CDR2 is SNEGSKA in the germline V gene (reference sequence). The CDR3 nucleotides read TGCAGTGCTAGAGATCTGAGGGAGCAGTACTTC. Translated, it gives CSARDLREQYF.